Listed here are 23 T cell receptor beta chains from one sample, sequenced in a study of T cells in Graves' hyperthyroidism and ophthalmopathy. Amplification yielded TCR beta CDR3 regions, with RNA transcripts as the source. Initially, a first-round RT-PCR of the TCR CDR3 employed the HTBI primer set. TCRdb independently ran MiXCR on the multiplex PCR reads; one entry per CDR3 protein. The sample records around 600,000 distinct CDR3 sequences, over 40% being singletons. The sequencing input was peripheral blood or thyroid tissue (not recorded which). These receptor sequences come from an adult man with Graves' disease, either hyperthyroidism or ophthalmopathy (not recorded which).

This clonotype was counted at least ten times. The rearrangement uses TRBV7-9 and TRBJ2-7; 7 nucleotides match TRBD1. The CDR3 is 14 residues long. Trimming took 1 base from V and 5 from J; bases not matched to a gene: 5. CDR1 is SEHNR, CDR2 FQNEAQ, per germline (reference sequence). The CDR3 sequence is CASSLGGGAHEQYF. The CDR3, as DNA: TGTGCCAGCAGCTTAGGAGGGGGCGCGCACGAGCAGTACTTC.

The chain combines TRBV10-3 with TRBJ1-1; the D gene is possibly TRBD1 (5 bases). Trimming left V 10 bases short and J 2 bases short, with 14 bases between. The CDR3 is 13 residues long. Germline V gives CDR1 ENHRY, CDR2 SYGVKD. The CDR3 sequence is CATGRGVNTEAFF. CDR3 nucleotide sequence: TGTGCCACGGGGCGAGGGGTTAACACTGAAGCTTTCTTT.

The genes are TRBV20-1 and TRBJ1-1; no clear D. The CDR3 spans 14 residues. The germline V and J ends were trimmed by 2 bases and 0 bases, with 10 bases remaining between them. Germline V lookup: CDR1 DFQATT, CDR2 SNEGSKA (reference sequence). The CDR3 bases are TGCAGTGCTAGAATTGGGTCAATGAACACTGAAGCTTTCTTT. This gives the protein CSARIGSMNTEAFF.

V usage is TRBV7-2 and J usage is TRBJ1-5, with 9 bases lining up with TRBD1. The ends lost 6 bases at V and 7 bases at J; junction bases unmatched: 13. This CDR3 comprises 16 residues. Germline lookup yields CDR1 SGHTA and CDR2 FQGNSA. The CDR3 sequence is CASRLDGTGGGQPQHF. For the CDR3, the DNA is TGTGCCAGCAGGTTGGACGGAACAGGGGGCGGGCAGCCCCAGCATTTT.

The chain is built from TRBV2 and TRBJ2-5; 16 bases line up with TRBD2. Germline lookup yields CDR1 SNHLY and CDR2 FYNNEI. The CDR3 covers 18 residues. The ends lost 2 bases at V and 12 bases at J; junction bases unmatched: 15. In DNA, the CDR3 is TGTGCCAGCAGTGAAAGGCCTCAACACGGGACTAGCGGGAGGGCTAAGTACTTC. It codes for CASSERPQHGTSGRAKYF.

In this sample, this clonotype turned up a few times. V and J are TRBV12-3 or TRBV12-4 and TRBJ1-5; D remains unclear. Trimming pared 1 base from V and 4 bases from J, leaving 5 bases between. The CDR3 loop spans 13 amino acids. The CDR3 sequence: CASSLETNQPQHF. CDR3 bases: TGTGCCAGCAGTTTAGAGACTAATCAGCCCCAGCATTTT.

The chain is built from TRBV29-1 and TRBJ2-7; perhaps TRBD2 as D (5 bases). The CDR3 sequence is 15 residues long. Germline V gene lookup returns CDR1 SQVTM and CDR2 ANQGSEA. Trimming removed 3 bases from V and 1 base from J, with 16 bases in between. CDR3 in DNA: TGCAGCGTTGATGTGGCAGGAGGAGGATCCTACGAGCAGTACTTC. This encodes CSVDVAGGGSYEQYF.

This clonotype was observed many times. The genes are TRBV15 and TRBJ2-7; D ambiguous. Germline CDR1 is LNHNV and CDR2 is YYDKDF (reference sequence). The CDR3 has 15 amino acids. V lost 0 bases to trimming and J lost 2 bases, with 11 bases between them. The CDR3 DNA is TGTGCCACCAGCAGAGATCGGACGGCAACCTACGAGCAGTACTTC. Its translation: CATSRDRTATYEQYF.

The chain uses TRBV7-9 and TRBJ1-2; possibly TRBD1 for D (5 bases). The CDR3 sequence is 13 residues long. V lost 5 bases and J 7 bases, leaving 14 bases between the germline ends. The V gene's germline CDR1 is SEHNR and CDR2 FQNEAQ (reference sequence). CDR3 in DNA: TGTGCCAGCAGCCTAGGCAGGGAGGGTGGCTACACCTTC. As protein: CASSLGREGGYTF.

This clonotype was recorded at least ten times. J is TRBJ1-1 and V is TRBV2; possibly TRBD1 for D (5 bases). Germline V lookup: CDR1 SNHLY, CDR2 FYNNEI. There are 13 residues in the CDR3. V gave up 1 base and J gave up 6 bases, with 9 bases separating them. CDR3 protein: CASSEVWGSEAFF. Written as DNA, the CDR3 is TGTGCCAGCAGTGAAGTTTGGGGCTCTGAAGCTTTCTTT.

A single count supports this clonotype. The V gene is TRBV19, the J gene TRBJ2-2; D not certain. V was shortened by 2 bases and J by 2 bases, with 6 bases between the two germline ends. Germline V gives CDR1 LNHDA, CDR2 SQIVND (reference sequence). This CDR3 comprises 14 residues. CDR3 DNA: TGTGCCAGTAGTATATTCGGAAACACCGGGGAGCTGTTTTTT. Amino acid sequence: CASSIFGNTGELFF.

This chain links TRBV14 with TRBJ2-5, with 7 bases that match TRBD2. CDR3 length equals 13 residues. CDR1 is SGHDN and CDR2 is FVKESK in the germline V gene. V was pared by 0 bases and J by 6 bases, with 1 base of the junction left unmatched. The CDR3 nucleotides read TGTGCCAGCAGCCAAGAGGGGGGGAAGACCCAGTACTTC. Translated: CASSQEGGKTQYF.

This clonotype was recorded only once. This sequence joins TRBV29-1 and TRBJ1-2; a weak D match, TRBD1 (6 bases). Trimming removed 7 bases at V and 6 bases at J, with 15 bases between. Per germline, CDR1 SQVTM and CDR2 ANQGSEA. The CDR3 runs 12 residues. CDR3 in amino acids: CSGETGADGYTF. CDR3 sequence (DNA): TGCAGCGGGGAGACAGGTGCGGATGGCTACACCTTC.

Here the CDR3 reads CASSPSGTVGEKLFF. In DNA form, the CDR3 reads TGTGCCAGCAGCCCTTCCGGGACAGTCGGTGAAAAACTGTTTTTT. The chain combines TRBV9 with TRBJ1-4, with 7 positions matching TRBD1. CDR1 and CDR2 (germline): SGDLS, YYNGEE. The CDR3 covers 15 residues. The junction had 10 bases not matched to a gene; V was cut back by 4 bases and J by 7 bases.

Concerning this clonotype: Given a much more abundant clone one base away, this may be a read error. V and J are TRBV20-1 and TRBJ1-2, with a weak D call TRBD1 (5 bases). The CDR3 has 12 amino acids. The germline V gene has CDR1 DFQATT and CDR2 SNEGSKA (reference sequence). Trimming took 2 bases from V and 4 from J, leaving 8 bases between them. The CDR3 sequence: CSARQGTYGYTF. The CDR3 region has the DNA TGCAGTGCTAGACAGGGCACCTATGGCTACACCTTC.

The V gene is TRBV12-3 or TRBV12-4, the J gene TRBJ1-1; tentatively, D is TRBD1 (6 bases). With 7 bases removed from V and 10 bases from J, the gap between germline ends came to 13 bases. CDR3 length: 11 amino acids. The CDR3 is CASKNREVAFF. For the CDR3, the DNA is TGTGCCAGCAAGAACAGGGAGGTAGCTTTCTTT.

Many counts were recorded for this clonotype. The chain carries TRBV20-1 and TRBJ1-6, with unresolved D. CDR3 length: 13 residues. Germline assignment: CDR1 DFQATT and CDR2 SNEGSKA (reference sequence). V gave up 3 bases and J gave up 8 bases, with 11 bases separating them. The CDR3 bases are TGCAGTGCTAGTAGGGCCGAGGATTCACCCCTCCACTTT. Its translation is CSASRAEDSPLHF.

V is TRBV10-3 and J is TRBJ2-5; D is ambiguous. V lost 7 bases, J lost 4 bases, and 7 bases lay in between. Germline V CDR1 and CDR2: ENHRY, SYGVKD. There are 11 residues in the CDR3. The CDR3 is CAINTGETQYF. The CDR3 region has the DNA TGTGCCATCAATACCGGAGAGACCCAGTACTTC.

In regard to this clonotype: This CDR3 fails to terminate in the conserved phenylalanine or tryptophan, so it likely reflects a read error. V is TRBV10-3 and J is TRBJ1-6, with TRBD1 as a possible D gene (5 bases). There are 14 residues in the CDR3. CDR1 is ENHRY, CDR2 SYGVKD, per germline. V lost 4 bases, J lost 9 bases, and 13 bases lay in between. This chain's CDR3 is CAISVQALGSPLHS. The CDR3, as DNA: TGTGCCATCAGTGTACAGGCACTGGGTTCACCCCTCCACTCT.

This clonotype was observed once. The chain employs TRBV7-9 and TRBJ1-1; weak D call: TRBD1 (5 bases). V lost 5 bases to trimming and J lost 6 bases, with 16 bases between them. The CDR3 covers 14 residues. Germline CDR1 SEHNR, CDR2 FQNEAQ (reference sequence). The CDR3 DNA reads TGTGCCAGCAGCCCCCGGTCGGGGGACCCTGAAGCTTTCTTT. It is translated as CASSPRSGDPEAFF.

This chain connects TRBV7-2 to TRBJ2-7, with 7 bases lining up with TRBD1. This CDR3 has 17 residues. Germline CDR1 SGHTA, CDR2 FQGNSA. V lost 7 bases, J lost 0 bases, and 15 bases stayed unmatched. CDR3 sequence: CASNPTPGGTNSYEQYF. The CDR3 coding sequence is TGTGCCAGCAATCCAACCCCAGGGGGTACCAACTCCTACGAGCAGTACTTC.

This clonotype was seen only a few times. CDR3 DNA: TGTGCCAGCAGGTCGGGACTAGCGGGAGAAGAGACCCAGTACTTC. Protein: CASRSGLAGEETQYF. The V and J genes are TRBV7-8 and TRBJ2-5; 14 bases align to TRBD2. V lost 6 bases, J lost 3 bases, and 3 bases stayed unmatched. Germline V gives CDR1 SGHVS, CDR2 FQNEAQ. This CDR3 has 15 amino acids.

This clonotype showed up just a few times. The rearrangement uses TRBV2 and TRBJ1-6; 10 nucleotides align to TRBD1. Germline V CDR1 and CDR2: SNHLY, FYNNEI. CDR3 size: 17 residues. J was trimmed by 7 bases and V by 5 bases; bases with no gene match: 11. The CDR3 loop reads CASSPTGTGVRNSPLHF. CDR3 DNA sequence: TGTGCCAGCAGTCCGACCGGGACAGGGGTTAGGAATTCACCCCTCCACTTT.